The 3 T cell receptor beta chains below were found in one sample sequenced in a study of cytomegalovirus exposure and HLA in healthy donors. The PCR employed 60 Vbeta primers together with 13 Jbeta primers. TCRdb's table, derived via immunoSEQ multiplex PCR, lists solely in-frame clones and lacks some. The sample has about 140,000 clones; about four fifths are singletons. The source material was PBMCs. These receptors originate from a young man in good health and CMV-seronegative.

V gene TRBV4-2 combines with J gene TRBJ2-5; the D is unclear. V lost 0 bases to trimming and J lost 2 bases, with 10 bases between them. The CDR3 has 15 amino acids. Germline V gene data show CDR1 as LGHNA and CDR2 as YNFKEQ. The CDR3 DNA follows: TGTGCCAGCAGCCAAGATTTGGGCAGGCAAGAGACCCAGTACTTC. Encoded protein: CASSQDLGRQETQYF.

V usage is TRBV30 and J usage is TRBJ1-2, with D maybe TRBD1 (5 bases). The V and J ends lost 2 bases and 2 bases respectively, with 12 bases between them. Germline lookup yields CDR1 GTSNPN and CDR2 SVGIG (reference sequence). This CDR3 comprises 14 residues. The CDR3 region has the DNA TGTGCCTGGAGTTCGGACATCCGCAACTATGGCTACACCTTC. Protein sequence: CAWSSDIRNYGYTF.

The chain has TRBV27 and TRBJ2-5, with TRBD1 matching 11 bases. The V segment lost 6 bases and the J segment 4 bases; nucleotides outside the gene matches: 4. The CDR3 runs 14 residues. CDR1 is MNHEY and CDR2 is SMNVEV in the germline V gene (reference sequence). CDR3 residues: CASSFGTGGETQYF. CDR3 nucleotide sequence: TGTGCCAGCAGCTTCGGGACAGGGGGAGAGACCCAGTACTTC.